This entry describes one T cell receptor beta chain. The target antigen is unknown. This CDR3 comprises 16 residues. Germline-derived CDR1 and CDR2 are SQVTM and ANQGSEA. Trimming took 7 bases from V and 3 from J; bases not matched to a gene: 18. This sample was included in a study of cytomegalovirus exposure and HLA in healthy donors. Study in general: An earlier analysis identified under 130 million unique TCR beta sequences in 150 million to 200 million T cells.

It was with 60 Vbeta and 13 Jbeta primers that the PCR ran. Generated by immunoSEQ multiplex PCR, the TCRdb table keeps only in-frame clones and is missing some. Here the sample spans about 160,000 clones, 60% to 80% being singletons. Findings of the study overall: Data from an earlier analysis indicated that most TCR beta V segments were productive either about 87% or about 30% of the time. The classifier reportedly diagnosed cytomegalovirus status with high specificity and sensitivity.

The receptor's source is a woman between 45 and 65 years old in good health and CMV-seropositive. The material sequenced was PBMCs. The chain employs TRBV29-1 and TRBJ2-7; TRBD2 agrees at 7 bases. CDR3 sequence: CSGEGCRDYHYYEQYF. The CDR3 nucleotides read TGCAGCGGTGAGGGTTGCCGGGACTACCATTACTACGAGCAGTACTTC.